Below, one T cell receptor beta chain is given with its context. Its antigen is unknown. Germline trimming cut 3 bases from V and 2 bases from J; bases unmatched to any gene: 4. This CDR3 contains 15 residues. Germline-derived CDR1 and CDR2 are SGHTA and FQGNSA. This sample was included in a study of yellow fever vaccine responses in identical twins. Overall study findings and caveats: It has been reported that, in twins, the vaccine T cell response seemed partly convergent and partly personalized.

TCRdb fed the RT-PCR reads into MiXCR, producing one record per CDR3 protein. The sample holds more than 450 distinct CDR3 sequences, roughly 88% seen once. The chain employs TRBV7-2 and TRBJ2-3; 8 nucleotides line up with TRBD2. The clonotype was recovered from a female donor who received the yellow fever vaccine. This material consisted of T cells from blood (PBMCs), unsorted or a sorted subset (not recorded which), taken before or after yellow fever vaccination (not recorded which). CDR3 protein: CASSLAGGPTDTQYF. As DNA, the CDR3 is TGTGCCAGCAGCTTGGCGGGAGGCCCCACAGATACGCAGTATTTT.